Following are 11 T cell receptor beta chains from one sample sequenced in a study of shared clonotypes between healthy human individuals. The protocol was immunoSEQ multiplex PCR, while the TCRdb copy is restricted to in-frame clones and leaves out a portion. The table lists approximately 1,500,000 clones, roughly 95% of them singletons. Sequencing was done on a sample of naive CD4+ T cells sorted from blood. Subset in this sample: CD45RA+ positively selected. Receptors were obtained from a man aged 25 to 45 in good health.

CDR3 sequence: CAWSVHGTYEQYF. For the CDR3, the DNA is TGTGCCTGGAGTGTACACGGAACCTACGAGCAGTACTTC. The rearrangement uses TRBV30 and TRBJ2-7; no definite D call. Germline V gives CDR1 GTSNPN, CDR2 SVGIG (reference sequence). The ends were cut back, 0 bases at V and 2 bases at J, with 8 bases in the middle. The CDR3 has 13 amino acids.

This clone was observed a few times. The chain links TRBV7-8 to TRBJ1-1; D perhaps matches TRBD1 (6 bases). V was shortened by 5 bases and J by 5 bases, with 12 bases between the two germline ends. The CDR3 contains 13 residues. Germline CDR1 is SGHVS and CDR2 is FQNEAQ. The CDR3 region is CASSTRGWTEAFF. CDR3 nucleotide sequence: TGTGCCAGCAGCACCAGGGGCTGGACTGAAGCTTTCTTT.

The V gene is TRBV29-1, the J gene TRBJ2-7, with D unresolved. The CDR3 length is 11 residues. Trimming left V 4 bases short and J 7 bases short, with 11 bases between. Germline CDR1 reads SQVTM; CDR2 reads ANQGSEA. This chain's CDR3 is CSVGAPREQYF. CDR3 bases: TGCAGCGTTGGGGCGCCAAGGGAGCAGTACTTC.

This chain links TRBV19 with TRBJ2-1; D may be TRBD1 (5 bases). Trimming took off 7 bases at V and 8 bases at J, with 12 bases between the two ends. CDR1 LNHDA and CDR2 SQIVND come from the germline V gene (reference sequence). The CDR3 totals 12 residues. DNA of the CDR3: TGTGCCAGTAATTCTCAGGGCGATGAGCAGTTCTTC. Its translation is CASNSQGDEQFF.

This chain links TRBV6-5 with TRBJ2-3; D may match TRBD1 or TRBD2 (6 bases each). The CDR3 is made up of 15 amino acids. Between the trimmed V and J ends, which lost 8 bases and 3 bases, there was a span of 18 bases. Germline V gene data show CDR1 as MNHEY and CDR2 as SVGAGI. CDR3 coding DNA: TGTGCCAGCTCGTCGGGAGAACAGGGAACAGATACGCAGTATTTT. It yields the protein CASSSGEQGTDTQYF.

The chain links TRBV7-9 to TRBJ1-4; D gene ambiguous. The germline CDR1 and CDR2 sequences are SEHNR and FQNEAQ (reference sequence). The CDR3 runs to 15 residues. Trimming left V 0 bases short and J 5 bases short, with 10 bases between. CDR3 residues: CASSLAMPVNEKLFF. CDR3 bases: TGTGCCAGCAGCTTAGCGATGCCAGTGAATGAAAAACTGTTTTTT.

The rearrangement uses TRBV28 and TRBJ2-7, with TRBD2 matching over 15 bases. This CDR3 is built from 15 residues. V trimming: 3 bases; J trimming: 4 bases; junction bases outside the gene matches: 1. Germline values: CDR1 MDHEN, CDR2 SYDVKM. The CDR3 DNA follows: TGTGCCAGCAGTTTGGGGACTAGCGGGGGGTACGAGCAGTACTTC. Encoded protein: CASSLGTSGGYEQYF.

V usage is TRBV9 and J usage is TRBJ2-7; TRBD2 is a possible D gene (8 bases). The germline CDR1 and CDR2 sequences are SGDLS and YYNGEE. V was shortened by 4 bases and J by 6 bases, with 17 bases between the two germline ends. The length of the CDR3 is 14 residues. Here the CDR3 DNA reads TGTGCCAGCAGCCGGGAGGGACAGCCCCTCGAGCAGTACTTC. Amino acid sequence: CASSREGQPLEQYF.

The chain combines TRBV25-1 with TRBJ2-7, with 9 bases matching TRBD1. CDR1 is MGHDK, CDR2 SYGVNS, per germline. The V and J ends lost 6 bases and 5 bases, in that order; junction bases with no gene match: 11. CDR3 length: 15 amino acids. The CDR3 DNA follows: TGTGCCAGCAGCGAGACCGGGACAGGGTTCCACGAGCAGTACTTC. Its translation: CASSETGTGFHEQYF.

CDR3: CASSIGGQTFEQYF. CDR3 nucleotide sequence: TGTGCCAGTAGTATCGGGGGACAGACCTTTGAGCAGTACTTC. This rearrangement joins TRBV19 to TRBJ2-7; perhaps TRBD1 as D (7 bases). Germline loops: CDR1 LNHDA, CDR2 SQIVND (reference sequence). Trimming took 3 bases from V and 7 from J, leaving 16 bases between them. The CDR3 is 14 amino acids.

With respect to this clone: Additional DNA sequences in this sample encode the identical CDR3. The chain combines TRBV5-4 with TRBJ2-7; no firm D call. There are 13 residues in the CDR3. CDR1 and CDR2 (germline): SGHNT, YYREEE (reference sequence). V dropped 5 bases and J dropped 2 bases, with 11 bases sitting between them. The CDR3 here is CASSPRGAYEQYF. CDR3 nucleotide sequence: TGTGCCAGCAGTCCCCGAGGCGCCTACGAGCAGTACTTC.